Listed here are 13 T cell receptor beta chains from one sample, sequenced in a study of T cell responses to AZD1222 COVID-19 vaccine. Data came from immunoSEQ multiplex PCR; TCRdb stores just in-frame clones and leaves some out. The repertoire consists of roughly 80,000 clones, with approximately 90% occurring once and the leading ten covering less than 7.5%. The material sequenced was peripheral blood, taken on day 0 of AZD1222 vaccination. These receptors originate from an adult in good health.

J is TRBJ1-6 and V is TRBV4-1, with 7 bases matching TRBD1. The CDR3 sequence is 16 residues long. Trimming at V came to 1 base and at J to 3 bases, leaving 3 bases not matched to a gene. Germline V gene data show CDR1 as MGHRA and CDR2 as YSYEKL. The CDR3 nucleotides are TGCGCCAGCAGCCAAGGGGACAGCGACTATAATTCACCCCTCCACTTT. Its translation is CASSQGDSDYNSPLHF.

V usage is TRBV5-4 and J usage is TRBJ1-2; D is undetermined. This CDR3 spans 13 amino acids. Germline V CDR1 and CDR2: SGHNT, YYREEE (reference sequence). V lost 7 bases and J 4 bases, leaving 14 bases between the germline ends. The CDR3 bases are TGTGCCAGCTCGAGAGGGCCTGGCTATGGCTACACCTTC. As protein: CASSRGPGYGYTF.

This chain links TRBV7-9 with TRBJ2-3, with 7 bases fitting TRBD2. The germline V gene has CDR1 SEHNR and CDR2 FQNEAQ (reference sequence). The length of the CDR3 is 14 residues. The V and J ends lost 5 bases and 7 bases, in that order; junction bases with no gene match: 9. In DNA form, the CDR3 reads TGTGCCAGCAGCCTCCCTCTAGCGGTCTATACGCAGTATTTT. As protein: CASSLPLAVYTQYF.

The J gene is TRBJ1-4, the V gene TRBV30, with 8 bases lining up with TRBD1. The CDR3 covers 13 residues. Per the germline V gene, CDR1 is GTSNPN and CDR2 is SVGIG (reference sequence). V dropped 5 bases and J dropped 8; count of bases not matched to a gene: 7. As DNA, the CDR3 is TGTGCCTGGCAGGACAGGGAGGGAGAAAAACTGTTTTTT. Amino acids: CAWQDREGEKLFF.

This chain links TRBV4-2 with TRBJ2-3; 11 bases agree with TRBD2. This CDR3 has 20 amino acids. Germline V CDR1 and CDR2: LGHNA, YNFKEQ. Trimming cost V 1 base and J 5 bases; bases outside gene matches: 17. In DNA, the CDR3 is TGTGCCAGCAGCCAAGGCCCTACCGGGGCTAGCGGGGGGATTAAAGATACGCAGTATTTT. Translation: CASSQGPTGASGGIKDTQYF.

The chain joins TRBV5-4 to TRBJ1-3; possible D gene TRBD1, 5 bases. V was trimmed by 4 bases and J by 0 bases, leaving 11 bases between them. This CDR3 has 15 residues. CDR1 and CDR2 from the germline V gene are SGHNT and YYREEE (reference sequence). The CDR3 DNA is TGTGCCAGCAGCCCGGGACCTAGCTCTGGAAACACCATATATTTT. Its translation is CASSPGPSSGNTIYF.

The CDR3, as DNA: TGTGCCAGCAGCTCGCGACAGGGTGTTAATTCACCCCTCCACTTT. It translates to CASSSRQGVNSPLHF. V gene TRBV5-5 combines with J gene TRBJ1-6, with 7 bases fitting TRBD1. The CDR3 covers 15 residues. Germline trimming cut 3 bases from V and 6 bases from J; bases unmatched to any gene: 6. Per germline, CDR1 SGHKS and CDR2 YYEKEE (reference sequence).

This sequence joins TRBV30 and TRBJ1-2; D is uncertain. Germline loops: CDR1 GTSNPN, CDR2 SVGIG (reference sequence). This CDR3 is built from 14 residues. V lost 0 bases and J lost 5, with 13 bases in between. The CDR3 reads CAWSVQRILYGYTF. The DNA for the CDR3 is TGTGCCTGGAGTGTACAACGGATATTATATGGCTACACCTTC.

The V and J genes are TRBV9 and TRBJ1-3; D unresolved. The germline V and J ends were trimmed by 0 bases and 8 bases, with 12 bases remaining between them. Germline V gene sequence: CDR1 SGDLS, CDR2 YYNGEE. The CDR3 sequence is 14 residues long. CDR3 loop: CASSVVGQADTIYF. The CDR3 coding sequence is TGTGCCAGCAGCGTAGTAGGGCAGGCGGACACCATATATTTT.

The chain combines TRBV7-8 with TRBJ2-1; D is possibly TRBD2 (5 bases). Trimming took 1 base from V and 9 from J, leaving 10 bases between them. Per germline, CDR1 SGHVS and CDR2 FQNEAQ. CDR3 size: 13 residues. The CDR3 loop is CASSLGGVGEQFF. CDR3 bases: TGTGCCAGCAGCTTAGGGGGAGTCGGTGAGCAGTTCTTC.

The chain is built from TRBV27 and TRBJ2-7; 7 bases agree with TRBD1. Germline CDR1 and CDR2: MNHEY and SMNVEV (reference sequence). V gave up 6 bases and J gave up 1 base; unmatched junction bases: 6. The CDR3 extends over 14 amino acids. Here the CDR3 DNA reads TGTGCCAGCAGAAGGGTACAGGGGTCCTACGAGCAGTACTTC. It codes for CASRRVQGSYEQYF.

This chain joins TRBV5-1 and TRBJ1-2; D gene ambiguous. CDR3 length: 14 amino acids. Germline V gene lookup returns CDR1 SGHRS and CDR2 YFSETQ. V was clipped by 0 bases and J by 2 bases, with 8 bases between them. The CDR3 is CASSLGTQNYGYTF. The CDR3 nucleotides are TGCGCCAGCAGCTTGGGTACGCAGAACTATGGCTACACCTTC. The full variable domain, with the rest looked up from reference TRBV5-1 and TRBJ1-2, is KAGVTQTPRYLIKTRGQQVTLSCSPISGHRSVSWYQQTPGQGLQFLFEYFSETQRNKGNFPGRFSGRQFSNSRSEMNVSTLELGDSALYLCASSLGTQNYGYTFGSGTRLTVV.

V gene TRBV27 combines with J gene TRBJ2-7; possibly TRBD1 for D (6 bases). The CDR3 covers 15 residues. V gave up 0 bases and J gave up 4 bases, with 13 bases separating them. Germline assignment: CDR1 MNHEY and CDR2 SMNVEV (reference sequence). The CDR3 here is CASSLSWQGIYEQYF. DNA for the CDR3: TGTGCCAGCAGTTTATCATGGCAGGGGATTTACGAGCAGTACTTC.